These T cell receptor beta chains were read from a single sample in a study of CD4+ T cells in melanoma. Sequencing used immunoSEQ multiplex PCR; TCRdb keeps in-frame clones, though not all of them. The sample records over 130,000 clones, around 90% being singletons. The receptors were sampled from a human donor with melanoma. The CDR3 runs from the conserved cysteine through the conserved F or W. The order of the fields is J gene, clone size, D gene, V gene, CDR3 DNA, CDR3 protein. The D gene is left open where the match is weak. Only part of the rows carry a size: once, few, many, or a class if the clone is expanded.

j_gene: TRBJ2-1; abundance: NA; d_gene: NA; v_gene: TRBV11-2; CDR3nt: TGTGCCAGCAGCTTAACTACTAGCTCCTACAATGAGCAGTTCTTC; CDR3aa: CASSLTTSSYNEQFF
j_gene: TRBJ2-5; abundance: NA; d_gene: NA; v_gene: TRBV9; CDR3nt: TGTGCCAGCAGCGCTGGGGAGACCCAGTACTTC; CDR3aa: CASSAGETQYF
j_gene: TRBJ1-5; abundance: NA; d_gene: TRBD1; v_gene: TRBV2; CDR3nt: TGTGCCAGCAGCAGGGGGCTCGGGAATCAGCCCCAGCATTTT; CDR3aa: CASSRGLGNQPQHF
j_gene: TRBJ2-5; abundance: NA; d_gene: TRBD2; v_gene: TRBV19; CDR3nt: TGTGCCAGTAGTATAGACACGGGGGGGGAGACCCAGTACTTC; CDR3aa: CASSIDTGGETQYF
j_gene: TRBJ1-2; abundance: NA; d_gene: TRBD1; v_gene: TRBV5-1; CDR3nt: TGCGCCAGCAGCTTTACAGGGGAGAGCTCCTATGGCTACACCTTC; CDR3aa: CASSFTGESSYGYTF
j_gene: TRBJ1-1; abundance: once; d_gene: NA; v_gene: TRBV10-2; CDR3nt: TGCGCCAGCAGTGGGGTCCCCAACACTGAAGCTTTCTTT; CDR3aa: CASSGVPNTEAFF
j_gene: TRBJ1-1; abundance: few; d_gene: NA; v_gene: TRBV2; CDR3nt: TGTGCCAGCAGTGGACAGTTCAACACTGAAGCTTTCTTT; CDR3aa: CASSGQFNTEAFF
j_gene: TRBJ2-7; abundance: NA; d_gene: NA; v_gene: TRBV18; CDR3nt: TGTGCCAGCGGAGGGTCAGGGGACTCCTACGAGCAGTACTTC; CDR3aa: CASGGSGDSYEQYF
j_gene: TRBJ2-4; abundance: NA; d_gene: NA; v_gene: TRBV7-2; CDR3nt: TGTGCCAGCAGCAGATCAGGGGGGATGGCCAAAAACATTCAGTACTTC; CDR3aa: CASSRSGGMAKNIQYF
j_gene: TRBJ1-1; abundance: NA; d_gene: TRBD1; v_gene: TRBV4-2; CDR3nt: TGTGCCAGCAGCCAAGGAACAGGGGGCAAGGACACTGAAGCTTTCTTT; CDR3aa: CASSQGTGGKDTEAFF
j_gene: TRBJ2-3; abundance: NA; d_gene: NA; v_gene: TRBV13; CDR3nt: TGTGCCAGCAGCTTAAGAAGCCCAGATACGCAGTATTTT; CDR3aa: CASSLRSPDTQYF
j_gene: TRBJ1-6; abundance: NA; d_gene: NA; v_gene: TRBV6-1; CDR3nt: TGTGCCAGCAGTGAAGGATATGATTCACCCCTCCACTTT; CDR3aa: CASSEGYDSPLHF
j_gene: TRBJ2-3; abundance: NA; d_gene: NA; v_gene: TRBV27; CDR3nt: TGTGCCAGCAGAAGGACAAGGACAGATACGCAGTATTTT; CDR3aa: CASRRTRTDTQYF
j_gene: TRBJ1-2; abundance: NA; d_gene: NA; v_gene: TRBV29-1; CDR3nt: TGCAGCGTTGACGAATACACCTTC; CDR3aa: CSVDEYTF
j_gene: TRBJ2-3; abundance: NA; d_gene: NA; v_gene: TRBV6-4; CDR3nt: TGTGCCAGCAGTGACTACAGAAATACGCAGTATTTT; CDR3aa: CASSDYRNTQYF
j_gene: TRBJ1-1; abundance: NA; d_gene: TRBD1; v_gene: TRBV10-2; CDR3nt: TGCGCCAGCCGGGACAGGGGGAGAGCGAACACTGAAGCTTTCTTT; CDR3aa: CASRDRGRANTEAFF
j_gene: TRBJ2-5; abundance: NA; d_gene: NA; v_gene: TRBV10-1; CDR3nt: TGCGCCAGCAGTGAGTCCCCGCACGGCCGTGGGGAGACCCAGTACTTC; CDR3aa: CASSESPHGRGETQYF
j_gene: TRBJ1-6; abundance: NA; d_gene: NA; v_gene: TRBV6-9; CDR3nt: TGTGCCAGCGGCCTTGGGGGTCGGAATAATTCACCCCTCCACTTT; CDR3aa: CASGLGGRNNSPLHF
j_gene: TRBJ2-6; abundance: NA; d_gene: TRBD2; v_gene: TRBV15; CDR3nt: TGTGCCACCAGCGGGGGGGGGAGCTCTGGGGCCAACGTCCTGACTTTC; CDR3aa: CATSGGGSSGANVLTF
j_gene: TRBJ1-2; abundance: once; d_gene: NA; v_gene: TRBV30; CDR3nt: TGTGCCTGGAGGCGTCAGACCGTGGTGGGTGGCTACACCTTC; CDR3aa: CAWRRQTVVGGYTF
j_gene: TRBJ2-7; abundance: NA; d_gene: TRBD2; v_gene: TRBV6-5; CDR3nt: TGTGCCAGCAGTCGGACTAGCGTCGACGAGCAGTACTTC; CDR3aa: CASSRTSVDEQYF
j_gene: TRBJ1-2; abundance: NA; d_gene: TRBD1; v_gene: TRBV7-2; CDR3nt: TGTGCCAGCAGCTCCAACAGGGGGCTGGATGGCTACACCTTC; CDR3aa: CASSSNRGLDGYTF
j_gene: TRBJ2-3; abundance: NA; d_gene: TRBD2; v_gene: TRBV2; CDR3nt: TGTGCCAGCAGTGCGGGGGGTAGCACAGATACGCAGTATTTT; CDR3aa: CASSAGGSTDTQYF
j_gene: TRBJ2-5; abundance: NA; d_gene: NA; v_gene: TRBV6-1; CDR3nt: TGTGCCAGCAGTGAAAGCGCTCCCGACAGGTCCGGCGGGACCCAGTACTTC; CDR3aa: CASSESAPDRSGGTQYF
j_gene: TRBJ2-3; abundance: NA; d_gene: TRBD2; v_gene: TRBV11-1; CDR3nt: TGTGCCAGCAGCTTAGGACTAGCGGGGGTACTCAGGGCAGATACGCAGTATTTT; CDR3aa: CASSLGLAGVLRADTQYF
j_gene: TRBJ1-6; abundance: few; d_gene: NA; v_gene: TRBV5-1; CDR3nt: TGCGCCAGCACGAAAGGGCCAAGAGATTCACCCCTCCACTTT; CDR3aa: CASTKGPRDSPLHF
j_gene: TRBJ2-2; abundance: NA; d_gene: NA; v_gene: TRBV5-1; CDR3nt: TGCGCCAGCAGCTTGGCGGCAGGCGGCAGCGCGAACACCGGGGAGCTGTTTTTT; CDR3aa: CASSLAAGGSANTGELFF
j_gene: TRBJ1-2; abundance: few; d_gene: TRBD1; v_gene: TRBV29-1; CDR3nt: TGCAGCGTCCTGGGACAGGTGAACTATGGCTACACCTTC; CDR3aa: CSVLGQVNYGYTF
j_gene: TRBJ2-2; abundance: NA; d_gene: NA; v_gene: TRBV4-1; CDR3nt: TGCGCCAGCAGCCAATTGGGGGACACCGGGGAGCTGTTTTTT; CDR3aa: CASSQLGDTGELFF